This entry concerns a single T cell receptor beta chain. Its specificity is unknown. Germline is not matched at one junction end, which may reflect a read error. These data belong to a study of cytomegalovirus exposure and HLA in healthy donors. Study conclusions and caveats: Most CMV-associated TCR beta chains appeared HLA-restricted in a later analysis.

Germline CDR1 and CDR2: SEHNR and FQNEAQ (reference sequence). This CDR3 region has 12 residues. The PCR ran on 60 Vbeta and 13 Jbeta primers. TCRdb's table, derived via immunoSEQ multiplex PCR, lists solely in-frame clones and lacks some. The sample yields some 120,000 clones, approximately 80% seen once. The TCR originated in a male donor in good health and CMV-seronegative. The sample taken for sequencing was PBMCs. The chain links TRBV7-9 to TRBJ1-4; perhaps TRBD1 as D (6 bases). Here the CDR3 reads CSSSDQDSVLFF. The CDR3 DNA sequence: TGTTCCAGCAGCGACCAGGACAGCGTACTGTTTTTT.